The 16 T cell receptor beta chains given below trace back to one sample, sequenced in a study of T cell repertoires in aging, cancer and after chemotherapy. Rearranged V-D-J TRB sequences were amplified with a mixed TRB-A/B primer pool. TCRdb processed the multiplex PCR reads anew with MiXCR; each CDR3 protein has one entry. Of some 6,100 distinct CDR3 sequences detected, under 35% appear once; the ten largest clones hold 25% to 35%. The template was genomic DNA from peripheral blood, not RNA. The sequencing input was blood. The receptors were sampled from a human donor with a blood cancer.

The chain links TRBV20-1 to TRBJ2-5, with D possibly matching TRBD2 (5 bases). The V end lost 4 bases, the J end lost 2 bases, and 14 bases lay between the germline ends. The CDR3 spans 14 residues. Germline-derived CDR1 and CDR2 are DFQATT and SNEGSKA (reference sequence). CDR3 amino acids: CSAIWGARQETQYF. CDR3 in DNA: TGCAGTGCTATCTGGGGAGCCAGGCAAGAGACCCAGTACTTC.

The chain uses TRBV20-1 and TRBJ1-2; 7 nucleotides agree with TRBD1. The junction had 5 bases not matched to a gene; V was cut back by 3 bases and J by 7 bases. The CDR3 runs 12 residues. Germline assignment: CDR1 DFQATT and CDR2 SNEGSKA (reference sequence). The CDR3 DNA follows: TGCAGTGCTAGGGACAGGAACGGTGGCTACACCTTC. It yields the protein CSARDRNGGYTF.

The genes are TRBV5-1 and TRBJ1-6, with 7 bases aligning to TRBD1. The V gene end was trimmed by 4 bases and the J gene end by 9 bases; junction bases not matched to a gene: 7. The CDR3 has 14 residues. Germline-derived CDR1 and CDR2 are SGHRS and YFSETQ. CDR3 DNA sequence: TGCGCCAGCAGCCGGGACAGTTTTTTTTCACCCCTCCACTTT. It codes for CASSRDSFFSPLHF.

The chain joins TRBV12-3 or TRBV12-4 to TRBJ2-7, with D unresolved. Trimming pared 5 bases from V and 2 bases from J, leaving 10 bases between. This CDR3 has 13 residues. DNA of the CDR3: TGTGCCAGCAGTCTCCCTTATACCTACGAGCAGTACTTC. Protein sequence: CASSLPYTYEQYF.

This clonotype has more than one count but fewer than ten. The V and J genes are TRBV6-6 and TRBJ2-5; TRBD1 might be the D (5 bases). Germline CDR1 and CDR2: MNHNY and SVGAGI (reference sequence). V was shortened by 2 bases and J by 5 bases, with 12 bases between the two germline ends. The CDR3 consists of 14 residues. The CDR3 coding sequence is TGTGCCAGCAGTTACGGTTTGGCAGGGGAGACCCAGTACTTC. Protein: CASSYGLAGETQYF.

This clonotype is medium-sized. The V gene is TRBV19, the J gene TRBJ2-1; no reliable D call. V gave up 3 bases and J gave up 6 bases, with 6 bases separating them. The germline V gene encodes CDR1 LNHDA and CDR2 SQIVND (reference sequence). The CDR3 is 12 residues long. The CDR3 protein is CASSMAGNEQFF. DNA of the CDR3: TGTGCCAGTAGTATGGCAGGCAATGAGCAGTTCTTC.

V and J are TRBV12-3 or TRBV12-4 and TRBJ2-1; TRBD1 matches 7 bases. The V gene end was trimmed by 7 bases and the J gene end by 10 bases; junction bases not matched to a gene: 13. The CDR3 spans 14 residues. The CDR3 loop is CASKHRTGYVEQFF. Here the CDR3 DNA reads TGTGCCAGCAAGCACCGGACAGGTTACGTAGAGCAGTTCTTC.

CDR3 sequence (DNA): TGTGCCAGTAGTACCCACCCGGGACTAGCGGGGGGCACAGATACGCAGTATTTT. Protein sequence: CASSTHPGLAGGTDTQYF. This sequence joins TRBV19 and TRBJ2-3, with 14 positions matching TRBD2. In germline, CDR1 is LNHDA, CDR2 SQIVND (reference sequence). The CDR3 runs 18 residues. V lost 4 bases and J lost 1; bases outside the gene matches: 7.

In this sample, this clonotype turned up once. The chain carries TRBV7-2 and TRBJ2-3; D not certain. The CDR3 contains 13 residues. The V gene lost 5 bases and the J gene lost 5 bases, with 11 bases spanning the gap. Germline V lookup: CDR1 SGHTA, CDR2 FQGNSA. DNA of the CDR3: TGTGCCAGCAGCGATAGTCATGGAGATACGCAGTATTTT. Translated: CASSDSHGDTQYF.

The chain links TRBV10-3 to TRBJ2-3; TRBD2 matches at 7 bases. The CDR3 is 13 amino acids. Germline V gene sequence: CDR1 ENHRY, CDR2 SYGVKD. J gave up 2 bases and V 8 bases, and 4 bases lay outside the gene matches. CDR3 DNA sequence: TGTGCCATCCGGGCGGGGGTCACAGATACGCAGTATTTT. This sequence encodes CAIRAGVTDTQYF.

This clonotype was detected a few times. The CDR3 DNA follows: TGTGCCAGCAAGAGAGGACAGGGCGTTGAAAAACTGTTTTTT. This sequence encodes CASKRGQGVEKLFF. This sequence joins TRBV6-5 and TRBJ1-4; 8 nucleotides agree with TRBD1. Germline CDR1 and CDR2: MNHEY and SVGAGI. With V trimmed by 7 bases and J by 7 bases, 8 bases remained unmatched. This CDR3 region has 14 residues.

The rearrangement uses TRBV19 and TRBJ2-7; 12 bases line up with TRBD1. V dropped 10 bases and J dropped 6; count of bases not matched to a gene: 7. The CDR3 sequence is 13 residues long. Germline CDR1 LNHDA, CDR2 SQIVND (reference sequence). The CDR3 here is CATKSGQGAEQYF. CDR3 bases: TGTGCCACCAAATCGGGACAGGGGGCCGAGCAGTACTTC.

The chain uses TRBV19 and TRBJ1-1, with 9 bases identical to TRBD1. CDR3 length: 20 amino acids. CDR1 is LNHDA, CDR2 SQIVND, per germline (reference sequence). After removal of 1 base from V and 4 bases from J, the junction contained 19 bases not matched to a gene. The CDR3 DNA reads as TGTGCCAGTAGTATAGCCCTCCTTCCGGGACAGGGTTCGAGGGCCACTGAAGCTTTCTTT. Translated: CASSIALLPGQGSRATEAFF. Full variable domain (outside the CDR3, taken from reference TRBV19 and TRBJ1-1): DGGITQSPKYLFRKEGQNVTLSCEQNLNHDAMYWYRQDPGQGLRLIYYSQIVNDFQKGDIAEGYSVSREKKESFPLTVTSAQKNPTAFYLCASSIALLPGQGSRATEAFFGQGTRLTVV.

This clonotype has only one observation. The junction departs from the called germline gene at one end, perhaps through a read error. The chain has TRBV30 and TRBJ1-2, with unresolved D. CDR3 length: 14 amino acids. Per germline, CDR1 GTSNPN and CDR2 SVGIG (reference sequence). The CDR3 nucleotides read TGTGCCCGGAGTGGAGGCAGCTCGGGGTATGGCTACACCTTC. This codes for CARSGGSSGYGYTF.

This clonotype was observed a handful of times. V gene TRBV12-3 or TRBV12-4 combines with J gene TRBJ2-2; 8 bases are a match to TRBD1. The CDR3 spans 13 residues. Trimming cost V 7 bases and J 6 bases; bases outside gene matches: 4. CDR3 nucleotides: TGTGCCAGCACCGACAGGGGTGCCGGGGAGCTGTTTTTT. It translates to CASTDRGAGELFF.

This clonotype is labeled medium-sized. The V and J genes are TRBV15 and TRBJ2-2, with 10 bases aligning to TRBD2. This CDR3 has 18 residues. Germline V gives CDR1 LNHNV, CDR2 YYDKDF (reference sequence). The ends lost 3 bases at V and 0 bases at J; junction bases unmatched: 7. The CDR3: CATSRVPGLATNTGELFF. The DNA for the CDR3 is TGTGCCACCAGCAGGGTCCCGGGACTAGCGACGAACACCGGGGAGCTGTTTTTT.